Reported below is one TCR beta chain. These data belong to a study of blood T cell repertoires in COVID-19. Study background: Sites across the United States, Italy and Spain contributed samples from acute and convalescent COVID-19.

Here immunoSEQ multiplex PCR was the method, and the copy in TCRdb shows in-frame clones only, minus some. The sample contains around 280,000 clones, about 86% of which appear only once. This clonotype originated in a woman in her twenties or thirties who had recovered from COVID-19. Sequences were obtained from peripheral blood.

The CDR3 sequence: CASKGNRVSDQPQHF. CDR3 in DNA: TGTGCCAGCAAGGGGAACAGGGTGAGCGATCAGCCCCAGCATTTT. J is TRBJ1-5 and V is TRBV2; a weak D match, TRBD1 (6 bases). Germline V gene sequence: CDR1 SNHLY, CDR2 FYNNEI. This CDR3 region has 15 residues. V dropped 7 bases and J dropped 5 bases, with 18 bases sitting between them.